Below are 5 T cell receptor beta chains sequenced from a single sample in a study of OX40 agonist ivuxolimab in advanced cancers. Only in-frame clones appear in the TCRdb table, and some are missing; sequencing was by immunoSEQ multiplex PCR. The sample holds tens of thousands of clones, approximately 80% seen once. The sequenced sample was CD4+ or CD8+ T cells sorted from blood, obtained in a trial of the OX40 agonist ivuxolimab. These receptors all stem from an adult with an advanced solid tumor such as melanoma, head and neck, liver or kidney cancer.

The chain joins TRBV27 to TRBJ2-5, with 14 bases identical to TRBD2. The CDR3 is 16 residues long. Looked up from germline, CDR1 is MNHEY and CDR2 is SMNVEV (reference sequence). The ends lost 6 bases at V and 5 bases at J; junction bases unmatched: 8. CDR3 residues: CASSDRLAGGPETQYF. The CDR3 nucleotides are TGTGCCAGCAGCGATCGACTAGCGGGAGGGCCGGAGACCCAGTACTTC.

The V and J genes are TRBV4-1 and TRBJ2-7, with D possibly TRBD1 on 6 matching bases. CDR3 length: 15 residues. Deletions cut 4 bases from V and 2 bases from J, with 15 bases between. Germline V gives CDR1 MGHRA, CDR2 YSYEKL. The CDR3 bases are TGCGCCAGCAGCCTCTCCTCAGGGGTCACCTACGAGCAGTACTTC. Encoded protein: CASSLSSGVTYEQYF.

This chain uses TRBV7-9 with TRBJ2-7, with D possibly matching TRBD2 (6 bases). Germline CDR1 is SEHNR and CDR2 is FQNEAQ (reference sequence). This CDR3 spans 12 amino acids. The V gene lost 6 bases and the J gene lost 5 bases, with 11 bases spanning the gap. CDR3 DNA: TGTGCCAGCAGGTCCGGAGGGGACGAGCAGTACTTC. This encodes CASRSGGDEQYF.

The V gene is TRBV19, the J gene TRBJ1-4, with D possibly matching TRBD1 (6 bases). In germline, CDR1 is LNHDA, CDR2 SQIVND (reference sequence). With 4 bases removed from V and 11 bases from J, the gap between germline ends came to 26 bases. The CDR3 is 17 amino acids. As DNA, the CDR3 is TGTGCCAGTAGTACTTCCGGGACATTCGGGAGGATGGGGAAACTGTTTTTT. It yields the protein CASSTSGTFGRMGKLFF.

The chain carries TRBV4-1 and TRBJ2-7; 12 nucleotides agree with TRBD2. The CDR3 runs 16 residues. Trimming removed 2 bases from V and 2 bases from J; junction bases left unmatched: 4. CDR1 MGHRA and CDR2 YSYEKL come from the germline V gene. This chain's CDR3 is CASSQLLAGGTYEQYF. The CDR3 DNA is TGCGCCAGCAGCCAACTTCTAGCGGGAGGGACCTACGAGCAGTACTTC.